The 11 T cell receptor beta chains given below trace back to one sample, sequenced in a study of T cells in Graves' hyperthyroidism and ophthalmopathy. TCR beta CDR3 regions were amplified from RNA. HTBI primers were used for first-round RT-PCR of the TCR CDR3. TCRdb re-analysed the multiplex PCR reads in MiXCR, keeping a single row per CDR3 protein. This sample has 300,000 to 450,000 distinct CDR3 sequences, with about 13% found just once. The sequenced sample was blood. The receptor set was obtained from a man under 40 with Graves' hyperthyroidism that later progressed to Graves' ophthalmopathy.

A few counts support this clonotype. CDR3 loop: CASSLALPREQYF. In DNA form, the CDR3 reads TGTGCCAGCAGCTTAGCCCTCCCCAGGGAGCAGTACTTC. This rearrangement joins TRBV7-7 to TRBJ2-7, with D uncertain. This CDR3 comprises 13 residues. Deletions cut 0 bases from V and 7 bases from J, with 10 bases between. The germline CDR1 and CDR2 sequences are SSHAT and FNYEAQ (reference sequence).

This clonotype was seen repeatedly, ten times or more. The chain is built from TRBV30 and TRBJ1-2; D remains ambiguous. The CDR3 consists of 14 residues. With 2 bases removed from V and 3 bases from J, the gap between germline ends came to 13 bases. The V gene's germline CDR1 is GTSNPN and CDR2 SVGIG (reference sequence). The CDR3 region is CAWSRRGRHYGYTF. DNA of the CDR3: TGTGCCTGGAGTCGCAGAGGACGGCACTATGGCTACACCTTC. The full variable domain, its missing parts supplied by reference TRBV30 and TRBJ1-2, is SQTIHQWPATLVQPVGSPLSLECTVEGTSNPNLYWYRQAAGRGLQLLFYSVGIGQISSEVPQNLSASRPQDRQFILSSKKLLLSDSGFYLCAWSRRGRHYGYTFGSGTRLTVV.

This clonotype has a count of ten or more. V and J are TRBV10-3 and TRBJ1-5; D not certain. The CDR3 sequence is 16 residues long. Trimming took 0 bases from V and 4 from J, leaving 13 bases between them. The V gene's germline CDR1 is ENHRY and CDR2 SYGVKD. The CDR3 reads CAISESSWEQNQPQHF. DNA of the CDR3: TGTGCCATCAGTGAGTCGAGCTGGGAGCAGAATCAGCCCCAGCATTTT.

This clonotype was seen at least ten times. This chain uses TRBV6-5 with TRBJ1-2; 7 bases are a match to TRBD1. The V segment lost 2 bases and the J segment 6 bases; nucleotides outside the gene matches: 3. This CDR3 region has 13 residues. The germline V gene has CDR1 MNHEY and CDR2 SVGAGI. CDR3 loop: CASSYETGNGYTF. The CDR3 DNA is TGTGCCAGCAGTTACGAGACAGGGAATGGCTACACCTTC.

This clonotype was detected ten times or more. The V and J genes are TRBV7-2 and TRBJ1-5; no clear D. CDR3 size: 17 residues. V gave up 1 base and J gave up 0 bases, with 13 bases separating them. Germline assignment: CDR1 SGHTA and CDR2 FQGNSA. The CDR3 spells CASSLVGSAYSNQPQHF. The DNA for the CDR3 is TGTGCCAGCAGCTTAGTAGGCAGCGCCTATAGCAATCAGCCCCAGCATTTT.

This clonotype was detected ten times or more. The V gene is TRBV6-1, the J gene TRBJ2-7; perhaps TRBD2 as D (6 bases). V gave up 0 bases and J gave up 4 bases, with 10 bases separating them. This CDR3 has 14 residues. Germline CDR1 MNHNS, CDR2 SASEGT. CDR3 coding DNA: TGTGCCAGCAGTGAAGCGGAGGGGAGGTACGAGCAGTACTTC. It yields the protein CASSEAEGRYEQYF.

This clonotype was found many times. V is TRBV18 and J is TRBJ2-7; D is possibly TRBD2 (5 bases). The CDR3 sequence is 15 residues long. Trimming shortened V by 3 bases and J by 2 bases, and 14 bases separated the two germline ends. Germline lookup yields CDR1 KGHSH and CDR2 LQKENI. DNA for the CDR3: TGTGCCAGCTCACCCGGGATGGGCTCCACCTACGAGCAGTACTTC. Amino acid sequence: CASSPGMGSTYEQYF.

The chain has TRBV7-9 and TRBJ2-3; 10 positions match TRBD1. V gave up 5 bases and J gave up 2 bases; unmatched junction bases: 10. The CDR3 spans 17 residues. The germline CDR1 and CDR2 sequences are SEHNR and FQNEAQ (reference sequence). CDR3 coding DNA: TGTGCCAGCAGCCTAGGGTTGGGACAGGGGAACACAGATACGCAGTATTTT. Translating gives CASSLGLGQGNTDTQYF.

As concerns this clonotype: In this CDR3 the conserved last residue, phenylalanine or tryptophan, is missing, so a read error is likely. The chain joins TRBV28 to TRBJ2-4; D is undetermined. CDR1 and CDR2 (germline): MDHEN, SYDVKM. The CDR3 is 16 residues long. With 2 bases removed from V and 0 bases from J, the gap between germline ends came to 11 bases. CDR3: CASSLDQVLAKNIQYL. CDR3 nucleotides: TGTGCCAGCAGTTTAGATCAGGTCCTAGCCAAAAACATTCAGTACCTC.

This clonotype was counted many times. The chain links TRBV12-3 or TRBV12-4 to TRBJ1-6; D not resolved. This CDR3 is 15 amino acids long. V lost 4 bases to trimming and J lost 1 base, with 8 bases between them. CDR3 bases: TGTGCCAGCAGTTCCCGGGGTTCCTATAATTCACCCCTCCACTTT. Encoded protein: CASSSRGSYNSPLHF.

Only a few counts were recorded for this clonotype. The chain's CDR3 is CASSELQGIGRNEQFF. The CDR3 DNA sequence: TGTGCCAGCAGCGAGCTCCAGGGAATAGGAAGAAATGAGCAGTTCTTC. The genes are TRBV14 and TRBJ2-1; the D gene is possibly TRBD1 (5 bases). In germline, CDR1 is SGHDN, CDR2 FVKESK. Trimming shortened V by 5 bases and J by 7 bases, and 21 bases separated the two germline ends. The CDR3 consists of 16 residues.